This TCR beta chain came from a study of breast tumors, draining lymph nodes, adjacent tissues. Study-wide results and caveats: The data were judged consistent with most tumor T cells coming from lymph node and expanding in tumor.

TCRdb re-called the multiplex PCR reads through MiXCR, storing one row per CDR3 protein. Found here are 45,000 to 65,000 distinct CDR3 sequences, under 45% of them singletons; the top ten hold roughly 10%. The CDR3 runs 12 residues. Trimming took off 2 bases at V and 5 bases at J, with 4 bases between the two ends. The V gene's germline CDR1 is KGHSH and CDR2 LQKENI. This clonotype was detected ten times or more. Antigen: not known. The chain is built from TRBV18 and TRBJ1-5; no clear D gene. This receptor was identified in a female donor with breast cancer. Some clones in this sample may be carry-over from other donors' samples. The sequenced sample was breast tumor tissue. CDR3 loop: CASSPRDQPQHF. The CDR3 DNA reads as TGTGCCAGCTCACCAAGGGATCAGCCCCAGCATTTT.